This passage covers 22 T cell receptor beta chains from one sample sequenced in a study of spatial heterogeneity in lung cancer. TCRdb redid the calling of the 5' RACE reads with MiXCR, one entry per CDR3 protein. The profile covers under 11,000 distinct CDR3 sequences, with 3.5% to 4.5% appearing a single time and around 49% taken by the ten largest. As to time point: sample taken at primary tumor resection. In each case, whole RNA from tumor, nontumor lung or frozen PBMC was sequenced unsorted. The sequences come from PBMCs, collected at surgery. These TCRs come from a female donor with early-stage non-small cell lung cancer.

At least ten counts were recorded for this clonotype. Within a library made for alpha chains, this beta chain is off target, and its count is uninformative. The chain joins TRBV2 to TRBJ1-2; no clear D gene. This CDR3 is 14 amino acids long. Germline V lookup: CDR1 SNHLY, CDR2 FYNNEI. V lost 0 bases to trimming and J lost 4 bases, with 9 bases between them. The CDR3 reads CASSEAGRGYGYTF. The CDR3 nucleotides are TGTGCCAGCAGTGAAGCAGGGAGAGGCTATGGCTACACCTTC. The whole variable domain, remainder taken from reference TRBV2 and TRBJ1-2, is EPEVTQTPSHQVTQMGQEVILRCVPISNHLYFYWYRQILGQKVEFLVSFYNNEISEKSEIFDDQFSVERPDGSNFTLKIRSTKLEDSAMYFCASSEAGRGYGYTFGSGTRLTVV.

The sample holds many counts of this clonotype. This beta chain came through as a stray read in a library set up for alpha chains, and its size says little. V gene TRBV5-6 combines with J gene TRBJ1-2; no clear D. The CDR3 runs to 13 residues. Trimming removed 0 bases from V and 0 bases from J, with 3 bases in between. The V gene's germline CDR1 is SGHDT and CDR2 YYEEEE. The CDR3 nucleotides read TGTGCCAGCAGCTTGGAAACTAACTATGGCTACACCTTC. Its translation: CASSLETNYGYTF.

This clonotype was recorded at least ten times. This beta chain is off target for a library built for alpha chains, so its abundance means little. V is TRBV27 and J is TRBJ2-2; 10 bases are a match to TRBD1. This CDR3 has 14 amino acids. V trimming: 6 bases; J trimming: 4 bases; junction bases outside the gene matches: 2. The germline CDR1 and CDR2 sequences are MNHEY and SMNVEV (reference sequence). The CDR3 DNA reads as TGTGCCAGCAGCCGGGACAGGGGCACCGGGGAGCTGTTTTTT. Translating gives CASSRDRGTGELFF.

In this sample, this clonotype turned up many times. In a library made to pick up alpha chains, this beta chain is a stray read with a size that means little. The rearrangement joins TRBV29-1 to TRBJ1-5; unclear D gene. The V gene lost 4 bases and the J gene lost 7 bases, with 17 bases spanning the gap. The V gene's germline CDR1 is SQVTM and CDR2 ANQGSEA. The CDR3 length is 14 residues. The chain's CDR3 is CSVAEGSQVQPQHF. CDR3 DNA sequence: TGCAGCGTTGCGGAAGGGTCACAAGTGCAGCCCCAGCATTTT.

This clonotype was detected many times. This beta chain slipped into a library made for alpha chains as a stray read, so its size is not meaningful. This chain connects TRBV20-1 to TRBJ2-7; 10 positions match TRBD1. The CDR3 spans 12 residues. The ends lost 6 bases at V and 6 bases at J; junction bases unmatched: 5. Germline CDR1 DFQATT, CDR2 SNEGSKA (reference sequence). This chain's CDR3 is CSAPGQGSEQYF. The CDR3, as DNA: TGCAGTGCCCCGGGACAGGGGTCCGAGCAGTACTTC.

The table lists this clonotype with a few counts. This beta chain is off target for a library built for alpha chains, so its abundance means little. The chain has TRBV20-1 and TRBJ2-3, with 8 positions matching TRBD2. Germline V gene sequence: CDR1 DFQATT, CDR2 SNEGSKA (reference sequence). V was pared by 0 bases and J by 3 bases, with 5 bases of the junction left unmatched. There are 15 residues in the CDR3. The CDR3 sequence is CSARDSGLGTDTQYF. The DNA for the CDR3 is TGCAGTGCTAGAGATTCGGGACTAGGGACAGATACGCAGTATTTT.

This clonotype was counted many times. The library was designed around alpha chains, so this beta chain is a stray read whose abundance carries little weight. The rearrangement links TRBV28 to TRBJ1-2; TRBD1 matches at 9 bases. Per the germline V gene, CDR1 is MDHEN and CDR2 is SYDVKM. This CDR3 region has 15 residues. The ends lost 6 bases at V and 1 base at J; junction bases unmatched: 6. The CDR3 DNA reads TGTGCCAGCAGCAGCAGACAGGGGGGTAACTATGGCTACACCTTC. This gives the protein CASSSRQGGNYGYTF.

This clonotype has a count of ten or more. Little can be read into the size of this beta chain, an off-target read in a library designed for alpha chains. The chain uses TRBV28 and TRBJ1-1; tentative D call: TRBD1 (6 bases). The CDR3 sequence is 13 residues long. V lost 5 bases and J lost 10, with 17 bases in between. From germline, CDR1 is MDHEN and CDR2 SYDVKM. The CDR3 DNA is TGTGCCAGCAGTGCTATGACAGGCGGGAGAGCTTTCTTT. Its protein product is CASSAMTGGRAFF.

This clonotype was observed at least ten times. This beta chain came through as a stray read in a library set up for alpha chains, and its size says little. The chain couples TRBV5-6 to TRBJ2-3, with D perhaps matching TRBD2 (5 bases). Germline V CDR1 and CDR2: SGHDT, YYEEEE. The ends were cut back, 0 bases at V and 2 bases at J, with 10 bases in the middle. The CDR3 loop spans 15 amino acids. The CDR3: CASSLAMGATDTQYF. The CDR3 bases are TGTGCCAGCAGCTTGGCTATGGGAGCCACAGATACGCAGTATTTT. The complete variable domain, with remaining parts taken from reference TRBV5-6 and TRBJ2-3, reads DAGVTQSPTHLIKTRGQQVTLRCSPKSGHDTVSWYQQALGQGPQFIFQYYEEEERQRGNFPDRFSGHQFPNYSSELNVNALLLGDSALYLCASSLAMGATDTQYFGPGTRLTVL.

In regard to this clonotype: This beta chain turned up in a library designed for alpha chains; as an off-target read, its abundance says little. The chain carries TRBV10-3 and TRBJ2-1; TRBD2 matches at 16 bases. The CDR3 covers 20 residues. V dropped 3 bases and J dropped 12; count of bases not matched to a gene: 20. CDR1 and CDR2 (germline): ENHRY, SYGVKD. The CDR3 here is CAISDPGTSGRDGYGMGQFF. As DNA, the CDR3 is TGTGCCATCAGTGATCCCGGGACTAGCGGGAGGGATGGCTACGGGATGGGGCAGTTCTTC.

As concerns this clonotype: This beta chain slipped into a library made for alpha chains as a stray read, so its size is not meaningful. CDR3 residues: CASSGGRQGLLQKYF. The CDR3 region has the DNA TGTGCCAGCAGCGGGGGTAGACAGGGCCTCCTTCAGAAGTACTTC. The rearrangement joins TRBV7-9 to TRBJ2-5; 7 bases line up with TRBD1. The germline gives CDR1 SEHNR, CDR2 FQNEAQ (reference sequence). V lost 5 bases and J lost 12; bases outside the gene matches: 18. This CDR3 has 15 residues. The whole variable domain, filled in from reference TRBV7-9 and TRBJ2-5, reads DTGVSQNPRHKITKRGQNVTFRCDPISEHNRLYWYRQTLGQGPEFLTYFQNEAQLEKSRLLSDRFSAERPKGSFSTLEIQRTEQGDSAMYLCASSGGRQGLLQKYFGPGTRLLVL.

The table lists this clonotype with many counts. As an off-target read in a library built for alpha chains, this beta chain has a frequency of little significance. The chain combines TRBV4-3 with TRBJ2-3; TRBD1 aligns across 7 bases. V shed 4 bases, J shed 6 bases, and the junction held 10 bases outside the gene matches. The germline V gene encodes CDR1 LGHNA and CDR2 YSLEER. This CDR3 region has 15 residues. The CDR3 loop reads CASSLHRQGSDTQYF. The CDR3 DNA is TGCGCCAGCAGCCTACACCGACAGGGTAGTGATACGCAGTATTTT.

This clonotype was seen at least ten times. This beta chain is off target for a library built for alpha chains, so its abundance means little. This sequence joins TRBV4-3 and TRBJ2-3; TRBD1 matches 10 bases. In germline, CDR1 is LGHNA, CDR2 YSLEER. The CDR3 is made up of 15 amino acids. V was pared by 8 bases and J by 1 base, with 6 bases of the junction left unmatched. CDR3 in amino acids: CASGAGTGGTDTQYF. CDR3 coding DNA: TGCGCCAGCGGGGCCGGGACAGGGGGCACAGATACGCAGTATTTT.

This clonotype has a count of ten or more. Little can be read into the size of this beta chain, an off-target read in a library designed for alpha chains. The gene calls are TRBV7-2 and TRBJ2-1; D may be TRBD1 (5 bases). CDR1 and CDR2 (germline): SGHTA, FQGNSA. The V end was cut by 1 base, the J end by 2 bases, with 9 bases between. The CDR3 is 15 residues long. The CDR3 here is CASSLGQGTYNEQFF. CDR3 DNA: TGTGCCAGCAGCTTAGGGCAGGGTACCTACAATGAGCAGTTCTTC.

About this clonotype itself: Being off target in a library aimed at alpha chains, this beta chain has a size of little meaning. V usage is TRBV6-2 or TRBV6-3 and J usage is TRBJ2-7; D unresolved. Per germline, CDR1 MNHEY and CDR2 SVGEGT. Trimming left V 0 bases short and J 0 bases short, with 9 bases between. The CDR3 loop spans 15 amino acids. In nucleotides, the CDR3 is TGTGCCAGCAGTTACTCTAAGGGAAACTCCTACGAGCAGTACTTC. Amino acids: CASSYSKGNSYEQYF.

This clonotype was detected many times. This beta chain represents an off-target read in a library built for alpha chains; its size is of limited meaning. The chain couples TRBV2 to TRBJ1-3; TRBD1 might be the D (5 bases). The CDR3 spans 15 residues. Germline V lookup: CDR1 SNHLY, CDR2 FYNNEI. Trimming shortened V by 5 bases and J by 0 bases, and 11 bases separated the two germline ends. The CDR3 is CASSSGRISGNTIYF. The CDR3 coding sequence is TGTGCCAGCAGTTCGGGACGGATCTCTGGAAACACCATATATTTT.

In its sample, this clonotype was seen many times. The library was prepared for alpha chains; this beta chain is a stray read, so its frequency means little. The V call is TRBV20-1, the J call TRBJ2-7; possibly TRBD2 for D (7 bases). Germline V lookup: CDR1 DFQATT, CDR2 SNEGSKA (reference sequence). The V gene lost 3 bases and the J gene lost 2 bases, with 14 bases spanning the gap. CDR3 size: 14 residues. The CDR3 DNA follows: TGCAGTGCTAGTTTGCGGGGGCCCCCCTACGAGCAGTACTTC. This gives the protein CSASLRGPPYEQYF.

This clonotype has ten or more counts. Being off target in a library aimed at alpha chains, this beta chain has a size of little meaning. This chain uses TRBV18 with TRBJ1-1; D is unclear. CDR1 and CDR2 from the germline V gene are KGHSH and LQKENI. The CDR3 is 13 amino acids. Trimming cost V 7 bases and J 4 bases, with 13 bases left between them. Here the CDR3 DNA reads TGTGCCAGCTTGGACTTACGGGGCACTGAAGCTTTCTTT. Translating gives CASLDLRGTEAFF.

This clonotype has at least ten counts. Found in a library prepared for alpha chains, this beta chain is an off-target read, and its abundance has little meaning. V is TRBV4-2 and J is TRBJ2-1, with 14 bases aligning to TRBD2. The V gene's germline CDR1 is LGHNA and CDR2 YNFKEQ. Unmatched junction bases numbered 6, after V lost 1 base and J lost 10 bases. CDR3 size: 16 residues. In DNA form, the CDR3 reads TGTGCCAGCAGCCAAGTGACTAGCGGGGGGGCCCGGGAGCAGTTCTTC. Translated, it gives CASSQVTSGGAREQFF.

This clonotype has ten or more counts. The library was built for alpha chains, so this beta chain is an off-target read and its size means little. The chain links TRBV5-6 to TRBJ2-5; TRBD2 agrees at 7 bases. From germline, CDR1 is SGHDT and CDR2 YYEEEE. Unmatched junction bases numbered 10, after V lost 4 bases and J lost 1 base. This CDR3 has 16 amino acids. In DNA form, the CDR3 reads TGTGCCAGCAGCGGTCGGGCTAGCGGAGCCCAAGAGACCCAGTACTTC. Translating it yields CASSGRASGAQETQYF.

This clonotype was counted only a few times. This beta chain is an unintended read in a library built for alpha chains; its size means little. The genes are TRBV7-9 and TRBJ2-2; 9 nucleotides align to TRBD2. CDR3 length: 17 amino acids. The V gene end was trimmed by 1 base and the J gene end by 4 bases; junction bases not matched to a gene: 7. The germline V gene has CDR1 SEHNR and CDR2 FQNEAQ (reference sequence). The CDR3 loop reads CASSLVGSGSATGELFF. The CDR3 DNA sequence: TGTGCCAGCAGCTTAGTAGGTAGCGGGAGTGCCACCGGGGAGCTGTTTTTT. Based on the CDR3 plus reference TRBV7-9 and TRBJ2-2, the full variable domain is DTGVSQNPRHKITKRGQNVTFRCDPISEHNRLYWYRQTLGQGPEFLTYFQNEAQLEKSRLLSDRFSAERPKGSFSTLEIQRTEQGDSAMYLCASSLVGSGSATGELFFGEGSRLTVL.

This clonotype has at least ten counts. This beta chain is a stray read from a library made for alpha chains; its abundance is not meaningful. The genes are TRBV4-3 and TRBJ1-5; D gene ambiguous. Germline V gene data show CDR1 as LGHNA and CDR2 as YSLEER. The V gene lost 0 bases and the J gene lost 6 bases, with 6 bases spanning the gap. CDR3 size: 13 residues. The CDR3 is CASSQEGGQPQHF. DNA for the CDR3: TGCGCCAGCAGCCAAGAGGGCGGTCAGCCCCAGCATTTT.